A selection of T cell receptor beta chains follows, all from one sample in a study of beta chain features in type 1 diabetes. The data were produced by immunoSEQ multiplex PCR, yet TCRdb's version contains in-frame clones alone and is incomplete. The table shows 640,000 or so clones, with about 14% occurring only once. Sequenced sample: naive CD4+ T cells from blood. These TCRs come from a man aged 18-30 years with type 1 diabetes. Each CDR3 is given with its conserved first and last residue. Each record gives: V gene, clone size, CDR3 length, J gene, D gene, CDR3 protein, CDR3 DNA. A D gene is named only where the DNA matches it firmly. Rows give clone size only sometimes, using once, few, many, or a class for an expanded clone.

TRBV9	.	13	TRBJ2-2	.	CASSAQHTGELFF	TGTGCCAGCAGCGCACAGCACACCGGGGAGCTGTTTTTT
TRBV30	.	13	TRBJ2-2	TRBD1	CAWKGQAPGELFF	TGTGCCTGGAAGGGACAGGCCCCCGGGGAGCTGTTTTTT
TRBV5-1	few	15	TRBJ2-1	.	CASSLASVTYNEQFF	TGCGCCAGCAGCTTGGCTAGCGTAACCTACAATGAGCAGTTCTTC
TRBV18	few	14	TRBJ2-1	.	CASSFQPGKTEQFF	TGTGCCAGCTCTTTCCAGCCGGGTAAGACTGAGCAGTTCTTC
TRBV20-1	few	10	TRBJ2-1	.	CSAPYNEQFF	TGCAGTGCCCCCTACAATGAGCAGTTCTTC
TRBV7-9	.	16	TRBJ2-3	TRBD1	CASSAGQGASTDTQYF	TGTGCCAGCAGCGCGGGACAGGGGGCGAGCACAGATACGCAGTATTTT
TRBV7-3	.	14	TRBJ2-1	.	CASSKGGSYNEQFF	TGTGCCAGCAGCAAAGGGGGCTCCTACAATGAGCAGTTCTTC
TRBV30	.	14	TRBJ2-1	TRBD1	CAWVGTVPYNEQFF	TGTGCCTGGGTTGGGACAGTCCCCTACAATGAGCAGTTCTTC
TRBV5-6	few	13	TRBJ1-5	.	CASSLGVGQPQHF	TGTGCCAGCAGCTTAGGTGTGGGTCAGCCCCAGCATTTT
TRBV18	few	16	TRBJ1-5	TRBD1	CASSSGQGAPNQPQHF	TGTGCCAGCTCATCAGGACAGGGGGCACCTAATCAGCCCCAGCATTTT
TRBV12-5	.	12	TRBJ2-3	.	CASGLTADTQYF	TGTGCTAGTGGTTTGACTGCAGATACGCAGTATTTT
TRBV5-6	few	15	TRBJ2-2	.	CASRGPGAHTGELFF	TGTGCCAGCAGAGGTCCGGGGGCGCACACCGGGGAGCTGTTTTTT
TRBV7-2	few	17	TRBJ1-2	TRBD1	CASSLRTGGAGNYGYTF	TGTGCCAGCAGCCTACGGACAGGGGGCGCGGGCAACTATGGCTACACCTTC
TRBV6-6	few	15	TRBJ2-7	TRBD1	CASSYSTGSSDEQYF	TGTGCCAGCAGTTACTCGACAGGGAGTAGCGACGAGCAGTACTTC
TRBV15	.	13	TRBJ2-5	.	CATSRDPIETQYF	TGTGCCACCAGCAGAGATCCTATTGAGACCCAGTACTTC
TRBV21-1	.	13	TRBJ2-7	.	CANHLKPGYEQYF	TGTGCCAACCATTTAAAGCCAGGCTACGAGCAGTACTTC
TRBV2	few	16	TRBJ2-1	.	CASSEISTAFSNEQFF	TGTGCCAGCAGTGAAATTTCTACAGCCTTTTCCAATGAGCAGTTCTTC
TRBV2	.	11	TRBJ2-5	.	CATRTQETQYF	TGTGCCACACGGACACAAGAGACCCAGTACTTC
TRBV4-2	few	16	TRBJ2-1	TRBD2	CASSPAGGPPYNEQFF	TGTGCCAGCAGCCCAGCGGGGGGGCCACCGTACAATGAGCAGTTCTTC
TRBV5-1	.	17	TRBJ2-1	TRBD1	CASSLAGSRGLSNEQFF	TGCGCCAGCAGCTTGGCCGGTTCGAGGGGGCTAAGCAATGAGCAGTTCTTC
TRBV6-5	few	13	TRBJ2-5	.	CASSSPQGETQYF	TGTGCCAGCAGTTCCCCACAGGGAGAGACCCAGTACTTC
TRBV30	few	15	TRBJ2-1	.	CAWTRHISGNNEQFF	TGTGCCTGGACACGTCATATTAGCGGAAACAATGAGCAGTTCTTC
TRBV14	few	14	TRBJ1-1	.	CASSSRIWNTEAFF	TGTGCCAGCAGCTCCCGGATCTGGAACACTGAAGCTTTCTTT
TRBV29-1	.	15	TRBJ2-1	.	CSVVGGLSSYNEQFF	TGCAGCGTTGTTGGAGGATTAAGCTCCTACAATGAGCAGTTCTTC
TRBV11-3	few	15	TRBJ2-5	TRBD2	CASSPSGGLQETQYF	TGTGCCAGCAGCCCCAGCGGGGGGCTACAAGAGACCCAGTACTTC
TRBV5-4	.	12	TRBJ1-1	.	CASARMNTEAFF	TGTGCCAGCGCGCGGATGAACACTGAAGCTTTCTTT
TRBV7-7	few	14	TRBJ2-2	.	CASSSSPGTGELFF	TGTGCTAGCAGCTCCTCTCCAGGGACCGGGGAGCTGTTTTTT
TRBV5-6	.	17	TRBJ2-1	.	CASSLEVGLRTYNEQFF	TGTGCCAGCAGCTTGGAGGTGGGACTGAGGACTTACAATGAGCAGTTCTTC
TRBV7-6	.	15	TRBJ1-3	.	CASRNSRFSGNTIYF	TGTGCCAGCAGGAACAGCCGCTTCTCTGGAAACACCATATATTTT
TRBV5-1	.	15	TRBJ2-2	.	CASSLGQVGSGELFF	TGCGCCAGCAGCTTGGGACAGGTCGGGTCCGGGGAGCTGTTTTTT
TRBV6-5	few	14	TRBJ1-1	.	CASSYTGMNTEAFF	TGTGCCAGCAGTTATACAGGGATGAACACTGAAGCTTTCTTT
TRBV28	.	14	TRBJ2-1	TRBD1	CASNLRDRGNEQFF	TGTGCCAGCAACCTTCGGGACAGGGGCAATGAGCAGTTCTTC
TRBV10-3	.	13	TRBJ1-5	TRBD1	CAISGQGNQPQHF	TGTGCCATCAGTGGACAGGGGAATCAGCCCCAGCATTTT
TRBV5-1	.	13	TRBJ2-3	.	CASSLRVTDTQYF	TGCGCCAGCAGCTTGAGGGTCACAGATACGCAGTATTTT
TRBV7-9	few	14	TRBJ1-2	TRBD1	CASSLGRGNYGYTF	TGTGCCAGCAGCTTAGGCAGGGGGAACTATGGCTACACCTTC
TRBV10-3	.	16	TRBJ2-1	TRBD2	CAISYVAGVSYNEQFF	TGTGCCATCAGCTATGTAGCGGGAGTCTCCTACAATGAGCAGTTCTTC
TRBV29-1	.	13	TRBJ2-7	TRBD2	CSVRTSGSYEQYF	TGCAGCGTGCGGACTAGCGGGAGCTACGAGCAGTACTTC
TRBV18	few	16	TRBJ1-5	.	CASSPPPDGENQPQHF	TGTGCCAGCTCACCTCCCCCGGACGGGGAGAATCAGCCCCAGCATTTT
TRBV9	few	12	TRBJ2-3	.	CASSRDVDTQYF	TGTGCCAGCAGCCGAGATGTAGATACGCAGTATTTT
TRBV12-5	few	16	TRBJ1-2	TRBD1	CASGRHDRGLDYGYTF	TGTGCTAGTGGACGCCATGACAGGGGATTAGACTATGGCTACACCTTC
TRBV25-1	few	13	TRBJ2-7	.	CASSRDNTYEQYF	TGTGCCAGCAGTCGGGACAATACCTACGAGCAGTACTTC
TRBV11-2	few	12	TRBJ1-1	.	CASSFLHTEAFF	TGTGCCAGCAGCTTTCTCCACACTGAAGCTTTCTTT
TRBV30	once	14	TRBJ2-3	.	CAWSVLLGTDTQYF	TGTGCCTGGAGTGTACTTCTCGGCACAGATACGCAGTATTTT
TRBV13	few	17	TRBJ2-3	TRBD2	CASTGTSGGAGTDTQYF	TGTGCCAGCACCGGGACTAGCGGGGGGGCGGGCACAGATACGCAGTATTTT
TRBV28	.	13	TRBJ2-7	.	CASSLGLAYEQYF	TGTGCCAGCAGTTTAGGTCTAGCCTACGAGCAGTACTTC
TRBV20-1	few	11	TRBJ2-7	.	CSASTGDEQYF	TGCAGTGCTAGTACGGGCGACGAGCAGTACTTC